The clone carrying this TCR beta chain came up many times. Germline CDR1 and CDR2: SGHRS and YFSETQ. V was clipped by 0 bases and J by 7 bases; unmatched bases: 12. The CDR3 is made up of 17 amino acids. The data are from a study of blood T cells in healthy people across ages. A J-beta primer mix and a sample-barcoded 5' primer were used in a second PCR of about 6 to 12 cycles. TCRdb analysed the 5' RACE reads with MiXCR anew, one entry per CDR3 protein. The table lists around 650,000 distinct CDR3 sequences, approximately 29% of them singletons. Sequencing used blood. The gene calls are TRBV5-1 and TRBJ2-1; TRBD2 matches at 8 bases. The TCR sequence derives from a woman older than 75 in good health. The CDR3 protein is CASSLARGRGGLNEQFF. The CDR3 bases are TGCGCCAGCAGCTTGGCTAGGGGCCGGGGGGGCCTGAATGAGCAGTTCTTC.